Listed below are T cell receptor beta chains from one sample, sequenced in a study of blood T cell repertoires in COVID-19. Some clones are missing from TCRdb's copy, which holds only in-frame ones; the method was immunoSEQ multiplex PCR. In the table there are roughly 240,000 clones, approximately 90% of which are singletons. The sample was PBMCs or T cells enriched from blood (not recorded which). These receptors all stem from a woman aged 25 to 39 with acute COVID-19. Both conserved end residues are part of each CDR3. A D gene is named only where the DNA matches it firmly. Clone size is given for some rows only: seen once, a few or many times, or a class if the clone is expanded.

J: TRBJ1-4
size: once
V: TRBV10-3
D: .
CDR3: CAISAATNEKLFF
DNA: TGTGCCATCAGTGCCGCAACTAATGAAAAACTGTTTTTT

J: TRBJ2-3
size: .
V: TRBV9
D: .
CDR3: CASSPEGGRTDTQYF
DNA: TGTGCCAGCAGCCCTGAGGGGGGGCGCACAGATACGCAGTATTTT

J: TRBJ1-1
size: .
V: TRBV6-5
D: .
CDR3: CASRTNRAHFGAFF
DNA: TGTGCCAGCAGGACTAACAGGGCCCACTTCGGAGCTTTCTTT

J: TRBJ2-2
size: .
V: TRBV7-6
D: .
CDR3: CASSLEGPEANTGELFF
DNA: TGTGCCAGCAGCTTAGAGGGGCCCGAGGCAAACACCGGGGAGCTGTTTTTT

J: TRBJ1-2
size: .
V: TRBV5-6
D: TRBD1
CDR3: CASSLGQINYGYTF
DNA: TGTGCCAGCAGCCTGGGACAGATCAACTATGGCTACACCTTC

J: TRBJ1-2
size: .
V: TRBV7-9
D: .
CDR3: CASSSTVTGGYTF
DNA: TGTGCCAGCAGCTCGACGGTTACAGGGGGCTACACCTTC

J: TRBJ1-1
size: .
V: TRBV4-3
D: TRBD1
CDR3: CASSQTGQGETEAFF
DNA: TGCGCCAGCAGCCAAACCGGACAGGGAGAAACTGAAGCTTTCTTT

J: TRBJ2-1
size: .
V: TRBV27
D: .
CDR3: CASSLWGVSSYNEQFF
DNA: TGTGCCAGCAGTTTATGGGGCGTCAGCTCCTACAATGAGCAGTTCTTC

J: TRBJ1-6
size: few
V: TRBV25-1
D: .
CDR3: CASSGGGFSPLHF
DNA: TGTGCCAGCAGTGGGGGGGGGTTTTCACCCCTCCACTTT

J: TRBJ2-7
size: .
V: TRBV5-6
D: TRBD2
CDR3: CASGAGAYEQYF
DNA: TGTGCCAGCGGAGCGGGGGCCTACGAGCAGTACTTC

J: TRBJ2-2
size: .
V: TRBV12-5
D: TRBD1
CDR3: CASGLEGQGTGELFF
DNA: TGTGCTAGTGGTTTGGAAGGACAGGGAACCGGGGAGCTGTTTTTT

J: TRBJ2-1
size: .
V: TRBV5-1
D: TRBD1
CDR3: CASSFRTGVYNEQFF
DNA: TGCGCCAGCAGCTTTAGGACAGGGGTATACAATGAGCAGTTCTTC

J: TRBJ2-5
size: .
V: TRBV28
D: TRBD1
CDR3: CASSLIGTGRETQYF
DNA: TGTGCCAGCAGTTTAATAGGGACAGGGAGGGAGACCCAGTACTTC

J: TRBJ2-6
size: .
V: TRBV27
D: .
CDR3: CASSLSFPGNSGANVLTF
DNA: TGTGCCAGCAGTTTATCGTTTCCAGGTAACTCTGGGGCCAACGTCCTGACTTTC

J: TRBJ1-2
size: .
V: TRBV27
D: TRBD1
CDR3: CASSSQGPGYGYTF
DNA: TGTGCCAGCAGTTCACAGGGGCCTGGCTATGGCTACACCTTC

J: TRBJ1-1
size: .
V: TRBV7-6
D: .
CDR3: CASAGGEAFF
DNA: TGTGCCAGCGCGGGGGGTGAAGCTTTCTTT

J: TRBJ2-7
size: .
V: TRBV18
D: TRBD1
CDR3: CASSPRARAGQVLYEQYF
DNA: TGTGCCAGCTCACCACGGGCCCGGGCGGGACAGGTCCTCTACGAGCAGTACTTC

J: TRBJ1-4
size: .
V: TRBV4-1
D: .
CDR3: CASSRFTGEKLFF
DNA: TGCGCCAGCAGCCGGTTTACGGGGGAAAAACTGTTTTTT

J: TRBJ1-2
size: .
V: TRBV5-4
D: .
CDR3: CASSLSRGEYALNYGYTF
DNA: TGTGCCAGCAGCTTAAGTCGGGGGGAGTACGCGTTGAACTATGGCTACACCTTC

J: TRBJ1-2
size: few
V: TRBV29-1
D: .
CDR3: CSVEIVRGGSYGYTF
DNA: TGCAGCGTTGAAATTGTAAGGGGGGGAAGCTATGGCTACACCTTC

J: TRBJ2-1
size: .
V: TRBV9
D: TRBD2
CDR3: CASSNPVAGGPYNEQFF
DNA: TGTGCCAGCAGCAACCCGGTGGCGGGGGGTCCCTACAATGAGCAGTTCTTC

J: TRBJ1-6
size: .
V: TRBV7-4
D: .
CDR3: CASSLVGEKDSYNSPLHF
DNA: TGTGCCAGCAGCTTAGTCGGGGAAAAGGACTCCTATAATTCACCCCTCCACTTT

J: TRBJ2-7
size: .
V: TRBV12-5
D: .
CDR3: CASGLGPGGQYEQYF
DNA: TGTGCTAGTGGTTTGGGTCCAGGGGGGCAGTACGAGCAGTACTTC

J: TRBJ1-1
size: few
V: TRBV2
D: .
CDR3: CGVTWAGNTEAFF
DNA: TGTGGGGTGACGTGGGCCGGGAACACTGAAGCTTTCTTT

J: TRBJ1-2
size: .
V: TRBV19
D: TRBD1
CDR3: CASSRRGDRSIYGYTF
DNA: TGTGCCAGTAGTAGGAGAGGGGACAGAAGTATTTATGGCTACACCTTC

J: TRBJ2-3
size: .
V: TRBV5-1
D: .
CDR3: CASSLGGTTSTDTQYF
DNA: TGCGCCAGCAGCTTGGGTGGGACAACTAGCACAGATACGCAGTATTTT

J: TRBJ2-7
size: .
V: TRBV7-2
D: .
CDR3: CASSLGRGLSVQYF
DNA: TGTGCCAGCAGCTTGGGGCGGGGGCTTTCGGTGCAGTACTTC

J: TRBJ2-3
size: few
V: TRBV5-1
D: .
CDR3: CASSLVAGSTDTQYF
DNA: TGCGCCAGCAGCTTGGTGGCGGGGAGCACAGATACGCAGTATTTT

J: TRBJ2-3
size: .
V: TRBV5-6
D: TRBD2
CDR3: CASRRRGGSPRDTQYF
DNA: TGTGCCAGCCGGCGACGGGGGGGGTCCCCCCGAGATACGCAGTATTTT

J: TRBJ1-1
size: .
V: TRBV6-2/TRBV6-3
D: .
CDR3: CASSYSGDTRNHRPEAFF
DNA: TGTGCCAGCAGTTACTCAGGCGACACCCGAAATCACCGGCCTGAAGCTTTCTTT

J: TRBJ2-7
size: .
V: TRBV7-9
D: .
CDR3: CASSFTGHRTYEQYF
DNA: TGTGCCAGCAGCTTTACTGGACATCGTACTTACGAGCAGTACTTC

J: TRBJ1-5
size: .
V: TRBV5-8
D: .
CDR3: CASSLEEGYNQPQHF
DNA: TGTGCCAGCAGCTTGGAGGAGGGCTACAATCAGCCCCAGCATTTT

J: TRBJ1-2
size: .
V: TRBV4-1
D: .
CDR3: CASSQDPAEYGYTF
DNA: TGCGCCAGCAGCCAAGATCCTGCTGAGTATGGCTACACCTTC

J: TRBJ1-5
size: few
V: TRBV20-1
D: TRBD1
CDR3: CSASVGPGQGISNQPQHF
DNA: TGCAGTGCTAGTGTTGGCCCGGGACAGGGGATCAGCAATCAGCCCCAGCATTTT

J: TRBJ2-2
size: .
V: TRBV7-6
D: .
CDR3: CASSSLPPTVTPNTGELFF
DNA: TGTGCCAGCAGCTCCTTACCGCCAACAGTTACCCCGAACACCGGGGAGCTGTTTTTT